The T cell receptor (beta chain) under discussion was sequenced for a study of blood T cell repertoires in COVID-19. Study at large: T cells, B-cell-depleted T cells, or PBMCs supplied cDNA or gDNA.

Germline trimming cut 7 bases from V and 5 bases from J; bases unmatched to any gene: 5. Germline CDR1 SNHLY, CDR2 FYNNEI. This CDR3 contains 13 residues. Produced via immunoSEQ multiplex PCR; TCRdb's table is partial and in-frame only. The top ten hold approximately 2.5% of the sample, which has roughly 250,000 clones, roughly nine tenths seen once. The clonotype originates from a woman in her late teens or twenties who had recovered from COVID-19. What was sequenced was PBMCs or T cells enriched from blood (not recorded which). The gene calls are TRBV2 and TRBJ2-7, with TRBD1 identical over 10 bases. The CDR3 loop is CASTLGQGNEQYF. The DNA for the CDR3 is TGTGCCAGCACCCTGGGACAGGGGAACGAGCAGTACTTC.